What follows are 23 T cell receptor beta chains derived from one specimen sequenced in a study of patients and donors after allogeneic stem cell transplantation (dated by TCRdb to about 2020). Library method: RT-PCR. The sequencer was a NextSeq 550. TCRdb passed the public sequencing reads through fastp at Q25 and MiXCR, retaining productive beta sequences. Rows are combined by CDR3 protein, so each entry shows the most common genes and DNA. The sample contains roughly 960,000 distinct CDR3 sequences, roughly 18% of them found a single time. 6% of the sample comes from the top ten. Sequencing was carried out using blood, either unsorted or a sorted T cell fraction (not recorded which). The receptors stem from a human donor who was either an allogeneic HSCT recipient or a stem cell or donor lymphocyte infusion donor (not recorded which). It is not recorded whose cells these are; they may come from a transplant donor.

This chain links TRBV6-5 with TRBJ2-1, with a weak D call TRBD2 (6 bases). Trimming left V 2 bases short and J 4 bases short, with 18 bases between. The CDR3 is 17 residues long. Per germline, CDR1 MNHEY and CDR2 SVGAGI. The CDR3 DNA is TGTGCCAGCAGTTACGGGGACGGGAGATCCTCATACAATGAGCAGTTCTTC. It translates to CASSYGDGRSSYNEQFF.

The chain has TRBV12-3 or TRBV12-4 and TRBJ2-5, with D possibly TRBD1 on 7 matching bases. The CDR3 covers 16 residues. Trimming took off 3 bases at V and 4 bases at J, with 18 bases between the two ends. The DNA for the CDR3 is TGTGCCAGCAGTTTCATCTTGACAGGGCGGGGAGAGACCCAGTACTTC. It translates to CASSFILTGRGETQYF.

This chain links TRBV4-2 with TRBJ2-3; D is possibly TRBD1 or TRBD2 (5 bases each). Trimming removed 0 bases at V and 5 bases at J, with 21 bases between. CDR3 length: 18 amino acids. Per germline, CDR1 LGHNA and CDR2 YNFKEQ. The CDR3 loop is CASSQEPSGTTPRDTQYF. The CDR3 DNA reads TGTGCCAGCAGCCAAGAGCCATCCGGGACCACCCCCCGAGATACGCAGTATTTT.

This chain uses TRBV7-2 with TRBJ2-5; 7 nucleotides agree with TRBD1. The CDR3 is made up of 14 amino acids. In germline, CDR1 is SGHTA, CDR2 FQGNSA. V lost 5 bases, J lost 5 bases, and 8 bases stayed unmatched. DNA for the CDR3: TGTGCCAGCAGCCCGCAGACAGGGTGGGAGACCCAGTACTTC. Its translation: CASSPQTGWETQYF. The variable domain in full, completed from reference TRBV7-2 and TRBJ2-5, reads GAGVSQSPSNKVTEKGKDVELRCDPISGHTALYWYRQSLGQGLEFLIYFQGNSAPDKSGLPSDRFSAERTGGSVSTLTIQRTQQEDSAVYLCASSPQTGWETQYFGPGTRLLVL.

The rearrangement links TRBV20-1 to TRBJ2-5; no reliable D call. CDR3 length: 13 residues. CDR1 is DFQATT, CDR2 SNEGSKA, per germline (reference sequence). Trimming cost V 5 bases and J 2 bases, with 12 bases left between them. The CDR3 protein is CSAHDDGQETQYF. The CDR3 bases are TGCAGTGCTCATGACGACGGACAAGAGACCCAGTACTTC.

CDR3 loop: CASSYPASGNLISSQYF. CDR3 nucleotides: TGTGCCAGCAGTTACCCGGCTAGCGGGAACCTAATATCGTCCCAGTACTTC. This rearrangement joins TRBV6-5 to TRBJ2-5; 9 positions agree with TRBD2. The V and J ends lost 2 bases and 9 bases, in that order; junction bases with no gene match: 16. The germline CDR1 and CDR2 sequences are MNHEY and SVGAGI. The CDR3 is 17 amino acids.

This clonotype was recorded at least ten times. The V gene is TRBV4-2, the J gene TRBJ2-6; D gene unclear. The CDR3 totals 18 residues. Trimming stripped 0 bases from V and 0 bases from J, with 12 bases between. CDR1 is LGHNA and CDR2 is YNFKEQ in the germline V gene. CDR3 amino acids: CASSQDPTSTSGANVLTF. The CDR3 coding sequence is TGTGCCAGCAGCCAAGATCCAACATCCACCTCTGGGGCCAACGTCCTGACTTTC.

The chain is built from TRBV6-1 and TRBJ1-2; TRBD1 matches at 7 bases. The J segment lost 6 bases and the V segment lost 7 bases, leaving 8 bases of the junction unmatched. This CDR3 region has 13 residues. Germline V gene data show CDR1 as MNHNS and CDR2 as SASEGT. CDR3 in DNA: TGTGCCAGCAATACGGGACAGCAAGATGGCTACACCTTC. Translating it yields CASNTGQQDGYTF.

The chain is built from TRBV5-1 and TRBJ2-7; D not resolved. The germline V gene encodes CDR1 SGHRS and CDR2 YFSETQ. CDR3 length equals 13 residues. V was clipped by 0 bases and J by 6 bases, with 10 bases between them. The CDR3 reads CASSLAADGEQYF. The DNA for the CDR3 is TGCGCCAGCAGCTTGGCCGCGGATGGCGAGCAGTACTTC. Supplemented by reference TRBV5-1 and TRBJ2-7, the full variable domain reads KAGVTQTPRYLIKTRGQQVTLSCSPISGHRSVSWYQQTPGQGLQFLFEYFSETQRNKGNFPGRFSGRQFSNSRSEMNVSTLELGDSALYLCASSLAADGEQYFGPGTRLTVT.

This clonotype was recorded many times. The genes are TRBV12-3 or TRBV12-4 and TRBJ2-3; 9 bases align to TRBD1. CDR3 length equals 16 residues. Trimming cost V 5 bases and J 1 base; bases outside gene matches: 7. CDR3 DNA sequence: TGTGCCAGCAGTCAAACCAGACAGGGGGGCACAGATACGCAGTATTTT. Translating it yields CASSQTRQGGTDTQYF.

This clonotype occurred a few times. This rearrangement joins TRBV3-1 to TRBJ2-2, with TRBD2 as a possible D gene (6 bases). The CDR3 consists of 15 residues. CDR1 is LGHDT and CDR2 is YNNKEL in the germline V gene (reference sequence). The V end was cut by 2 bases, the J end by 0 bases, with 7 bases between. The CDR3 sequence: CASSQRLANTGELFF. DNA for the CDR3: TGTGCCAGCAGCCAACGACTAGCGAACACCGGGGAGCTGTTTTTT.

J is TRBJ2-7 and V is TRBV12-3 or TRBV12-4, with 10 bases aligning to TRBD2. The CDR3 sequence is 15 residues long. J gave up 4 bases and V 4 bases, and 7 bases lay outside the gene matches. The CDR3 DNA is TGTGCCAGCAGTTCCCTAGCGGGAGACATGTACGAGCAGTACTTC. Translating gives CASSSLAGDMYEQYF.

This clonotype was observed a handful of times. This chain joins TRBV12-3 or TRBV12-4 and TRBJ2-5, with TRBD2 matching over 15 bases. This CDR3 has 17 amino acids. V was clipped by 5 bases and J by 5 bases; unmatched bases: 9. The CDR3 DNA is TGTGCCAGCAGTGGACTAGCGGGAGGGCCGCCGGAGGAGACCCAGTACTTC. Protein sequence: CASSGLAGGPPEETQYF.

The chain links TRBV7-9 to TRBJ2-7; 7 positions match TRBD2. The CDR3 totals 14 residues. The V and J ends lost 5 bases and 2 bases, in that order; junction bases with no gene match: 6. CDR1 and CDR2 from the germline V gene are SEHNR and FQNEAQ (reference sequence). The DNA for the CDR3 is TGTGCCAGCAGCAGACTAGCTGCTCCCTACGAGCAGTACTTC. Its protein is CASSRLAAPYEQYF.

The chain combines TRBV20-1 with TRBJ2-7, with 8 positions matching TRBD2. This CDR3 is 15 amino acids long. Germline loops: CDR1 DFQATT, CDR2 SNEGSKA (reference sequence). J gave up 4 bases and V 0 bases, and 8 bases lay outside the gene matches. CDR3 nucleotide sequence: TGCAGTGCTAGAGACCGCCGGGGGGGACTATACGAGCAGTACTTC. Protein: CSARDRRGGLYEQYF.

The rearrangement joins TRBV24-1 to TRBJ2-2; D unresolved. Trimming cost V 5 bases and J 6 bases, with 12 bases left between them. The CDR3 spans 14 residues. In germline, CDR1 is KGHDR, CDR2 SFDVKD. The CDR3 region has the DNA TGTGCCACCAGTGCCCCGAATAGCTCCGGGGAGCTGTTTTTT. Its protein product is CATSAPNSSGELFF.

With regard to this clonotype: A read error may be the cause here, since a much bigger clone is one base away. The CDR3 coding sequence is TGCAGTGCTAGAGGTGGGGCAGCGACTAGCGGGAGAACAGATACGCAGTATTTT. Its translation: CSARGGAATSGRTDTQYF. V usage is TRBV20-1 and J usage is TRBJ2-3; 12 nucleotides match TRBD2. Trimming cost V 1 base and J 3 bases; bases outside gene matches: 11. The CDR3 covers 18 residues. Per germline, CDR1 DFQATT and CDR2 SNEGSKA (reference sequence).

This clonotype was observed a few times. The chain combines TRBV20-1 with TRBJ1-4; possibly TRBD1 for D (5 bases). Per germline, CDR1 DFQATT and CDR2 SNEGSKA (reference sequence). V lost 4 bases and J lost 7, with 13 bases in between. CDR3 length: 13 residues. The CDR3 reads CSAKAPGGEKLFF. Here the CDR3 DNA reads TGCAGTGCTAAGGCCCCGGGGGGTGAAAAACTGTTTTTT.

In this sample, this clonotype turned up once. A clone one base away is much larger, so this may be a read error. V gene TRBV24-1 combines with J gene TRBJ2-7, with D maybe TRBD1 (6 bases). Trimming left V 5 bases short and J 0 bases short, with 10 bases between. The CDR3 sequence is 14 residues long. CDR1 and CDR2 (germline): KGHDR, SFDVKD. The CDR3 spells CATSGSGASYEQYF. In DNA form, the CDR3 reads TGTGCCACCAGTGGGTCAGGGGCCTCCTACGAGCAGTACTTC.

This chain connects TRBV25-1 to TRBJ1-5; 7 nucleotides match TRBD1. Looked up from germline, CDR1 is MGHDK and CDR2 is SYGVNS. Unmatched junction bases numbered 3, after V lost 4 bases and J lost 3 bases. CDR3 length: 14 amino acids. CDR3 in amino acids: CASSVTGVNQPQHF. The DNA of the CDR3 is TGTGCCAGCAGTGTAACAGGGGTCAATCAGCCCCAGCATTTT.

This clonotype was counted between two and nine times. The gene calls are TRBV10-3 and TRBJ2-7; TRBD2 matches at 7 bases. V gave up 8 bases and J gave up 4 bases; unmatched junction bases: 2. Per the germline V gene, CDR1 is ENHRY and CDR2 is SYGVKD. The CDR3 covers 11 residues. The CDR3 region has the DNA TGTGCCATCGGAGCGGGGTACGAGCAGTACTTC. It is translated as CAIGAGYEQYF.

The chain employs TRBV27 and TRBJ2-1; 7 bases fit TRBD1. The CDR3 extends over 16 amino acids. The V and J ends lost 4 bases and 8 bases, in that order; junction bases with no gene match: 14. Germline CDR1 is MNHEY and CDR2 is SMNVEV (reference sequence). This CDR3 reads CASSSKGQPLWDEQFF. DNA of the CDR3: TGTGCCAGCAGTTCGAAGGGACAGCCCTTGTGGGATGAGCAGTTCTTC.

This rearrangement joins TRBV3-1 to TRBJ1-4; D is uncertain. Per the germline V gene, CDR1 is LGHDT and CDR2 is YNNKEL (reference sequence). This CDR3 spans 15 amino acids. V was cut by 2 bases and J by 5 bases, with 12 bases left in between. CDR3 nucleotides: TGTGCCAGCAGCCAAAAGTGGGTTAAGAATGAAAAACTGTTTTTT. It is translated as CASSQKWVKNEKLFF.